The 19 T cell receptor beta chains reported below all come from one sample, sequenced in a study of radiotherapy plus CTLA-4 blockade in lung cancer. Libraries were prepared by immunoSEQ multiplex PCR; TCRdb keeps only in-frame clonotypes and omits some of them. The sample carries some 67,000 clones, roughly four fifths recorded once. The source was peripheral blood, collected from a patient treated with radiotherapy plus ipilimumab. Every receptor here comes from a human donor with non-small cell lung cancer whose response to radiotherapy plus ipilimumab could not be evaluated. Some clones in this sample may be carry-over from other donors' samples.

The rearrangement uses TRBV5-4 and TRBJ2-5; D remains unclear. Trimming cost V 1 base and J 5 bases, with 9 bases left between them. This CDR3 spans 13 amino acids. Germline CDR1 reads SGHNT; CDR2 reads YYREEE (reference sequence). The CDR3 loop is CASSLWLEETQYF. CDR3 in DNA: TGTGCCAGCAGCTTGTGGTTAGAGGAGACCCAGTACTTC. The full variable domain, its missing parts supplied by reference TRBV5-4 and TRBJ2-5, is ETGVTQSPTHLIKTRGQQVTLRCSSQSGHNTVSWYQQALGQGPQFIFQYYREEENGRGNFPPRFSGLQFPNYSSELNVNALELDDSALYLCASSLWLEETQYFGPGTRLLVL.

The V and J genes are TRBV28 and TRBJ1-6; D gene unclear. Deletions cut 1 base from V and 10 bases from J, with 17 bases between. The V gene's germline CDR1 is MDHEN and CDR2 SYDVKM. The CDR3 totals 16 residues. CDR3 bases: TGTGCCAGCAGTTTATTCGGGTTAGTTGCCCAATCACCCCTCCACTTT. Translated: CASSLFGLVAQSPLHF.

The chain combines TRBV7-2 with TRBJ1-5, with D possibly being TRBD1 (5 bases). Germline-derived CDR1 and CDR2 are SGHTA and FQGNSA. The CDR3 contains 15 residues. V lost 6 bases, J lost 2 bases, and 14 bases lay in between. CDR3 nucleotide sequence: TGTGCCAGCAGATCGCAGGGCATGGGCAATCAGCCCCAGCATTTT. Translation: CASRSQGMGNQPQHF.

The rearrangement uses TRBV7-9 and TRBJ2-7, with 7 bases identical to TRBD1. Germline V gene data show CDR1 as SEHNR and CDR2 as FQNEAQ (reference sequence). V dropped 4 bases and J dropped 5; count of bases not matched to a gene: 8. CDR3 length: 14 amino acids. The CDR3: CASSSNRGSDEQYF. CDR3 nucleotides: TGTGCCAGCAGCTCTAACAGGGGAAGCGACGAGCAGTACTTC.

This clone was picked up one time. The genes are TRBV10-3 and TRBJ2-3; D is undetermined. V was trimmed by 5 bases and J by 5 bases, leaving 5 bases between them. The germline V gene has CDR1 ENHRY and CDR2 SYGVKD. The CDR3 loop spans 11 amino acids. CDR3 nucleotide sequence: TGTGCCATCAGTCGAGAAGATACGCAGTATTTT. It yields the protein CAISREDTQYF.

The chain is built from TRBV7-2 and TRBJ2-5, with TRBD1 identical over 7 bases. V was pared by 1 base and J by 5 bases, with 4 bases of the junction left unmatched. The CDR3 loop spans 14 amino acids. Germline CDR1 is SGHTA and CDR2 is FQGNSA. CDR3 loop: CASSLGRGMETQYF. The CDR3 nucleotides read TGTGCCAGCAGCTTAGGCAGGGGGATGGAGACCCAGTACTTC. The full variable domain, its missing parts supplied by reference TRBV7-2 and TRBJ2-5, is GAGVSQSPSNKVTEKGKDVELRCDPISGHTALYWYRQSLGQGLEFLIYFQGNSAPDKSGLPSDRFSAERTGGSVSTLTIQRTQQEDSAVYLCASSLGRGMETQYFGPGTRLLVL.

This sequence joins TRBV7-2 and TRBJ2-3; TRBD2 agrees at 12 bases. Germline V gene lookup returns CDR1 SGHTA and CDR2 FQGNSA. This CDR3 is built from 15 residues. Unmatched junction bases numbered 6, after V lost 6 bases and J lost 5 bases. The CDR3 loop is CASRPSGGGRDTQYF. CDR3 DNA: TGTGCCAGCAGGCCTAGCGGGGGGGGTAGAGATACGCAGTATTTT.

A remark on this clone: This same CDR3 is encoded by further DNA sequences in the sample. The chain couples TRBV5-1 to TRBJ2-5, with TRBD1 matching 10 bases. The CDR3 extends over 15 amino acids. Germline CDR1 is SGHRS and CDR2 is YFSETQ. With 0 bases clipped from V and 3 bases from J, the junction kept 2 bases outside the gene matches. As DNA, the CDR3 is TGCGCCAGCAGCTTGGCCGGGACAGGGGAAGAGACCCAGTACTTC. Translation gives CASSLAGTGEETQYF.

This sequence joins TRBV7-9 and TRBJ2-3; D remains unclear. Trimming shortened V by 4 bases and J by 0 bases, and 14 bases separated the two germline ends. This CDR3 has 16 residues. In germline, CDR1 is SEHNR, CDR2 FQNEAQ (reference sequence). The CDR3 reads CASSSPVGLSTDTQYF. The CDR3 DNA follows: TGTGCCAGCAGCTCCCCGGTCGGTCTAAGCACAGATACGCAGTATTTT.

This sequence joins TRBV7-8 and TRBJ1-2; 7 nucleotides line up with TRBD1. The CDR3 contains 15 residues. V was pared by 2 bases and J by 5 bases, with 8 bases of the junction left unmatched. CDR1 is SGHVS and CDR2 is FQNEAQ in the germline V gene. CDR3 nucleotides: TGTGCCAGCAGCTTATCGGCAGGGGGATCATATGGCTACACCTTC. Its translation: CASSLSAGGSYGYTF.

The V and J genes are TRBV6-5 and TRBJ2-5; maybe TRBD2 (5 bases). The J call is doubtful: the DNA matches TRBJ2-7 better. The CDR3 runs 14 residues. Germline CDR1 and CDR2: MNHEY and SVGAGI. This chain's CDR3 is CASSYLGGLYEQYF. The CDR3 nucleotides are TGTGCCAGCAGTTACCTCGGAGGCCTCTACGAGCAGTACTTC.

The chain joins TRBV7-8 to TRBJ2-2; a weak D match, TRBD1 (6 bases). V was clipped by 6 bases and J by 0 bases, with 20 bases between them. The CDR3 is 18 residues long. The V gene's germline CDR1 is SGHVS and CDR2 FQNEAQ. CDR3 nucleotides: TGTGCCAGCAGATTTTACCCCCCCGGGACAACGAACACCGGGGAGCTGTTTTTT. Translating gives CASRFYPPGTTNTGELFF. Full variable domain (rest looked up from reference TRBV7-8 and TRBJ2-2): GAGVSQSPRYKVAKRGQDVALRCDPISGHVSLFWYQQALGQGPEFLTYFQNEAQLDKSGLPSDRFFAERPEGSVSTLKIQRTQQEDSAVYLCASRFYPPGTTNTGELFFGEGSRLTVL.

V gene TRBV28 combines with J gene TRBJ1-2; D remains unclear. The CDR3 sequence is 13 residues long. Germline CDR1 MDHEN, CDR2 SYDVKM. The ends were cut back, 6 bases at V and 8 bases at J, with 16 bases in the middle. CDR3 protein: CASRASSSGGYTF. CDR3 coding DNA: TGTGCCAGCAGGGCCTCTTCCTCCGGGGGCTACACCTTC.

This chain connects TRBV6-6 to TRBJ2-7, with TRBD2 as a possible D gene (6 bases). The CDR3 spans 15 residues. V was clipped by 3 bases and J by 4 bases, with 16 bases between them. Looked up from germline, CDR1 is MNHNY and CDR2 is SVGAGI (reference sequence). The CDR3 sequence is CASSYTGTGTYEQYF. CDR3 nucleotide sequence: TGTGCCAGCAGTTATACCGGGACGGGGACTTACGAGCAGTACTTC.

This clone has just one count. The chain joins TRBV2 to TRBJ2-3, with D tentatively TRBD2 (6 bases). This CDR3 spans 15 amino acids. Trimming pared 6 bases from V and 1 base from J, leaving 14 bases between. Germline V gene lookup returns CDR1 SNHLY and CDR2 FYNNEI. This chain's CDR3 is CASSLERGGTDTQYF. The CDR3 coding sequence is TGTGCCAGCAGCCTGGAGCGCGGGGGCACAGATACGCAGTATTTT.

The chain uses TRBV25-1 and TRBJ2-1, with 9 bases lining up with TRBD1. The CDR3 length is 16 residues. V shed 3 bases, J shed 9 bases, and the junction held 12 bases outside the gene matches. Germline V gene lookup returns CDR1 MGHDK and CDR2 SYGVNS. CDR3 amino acids: CASSEPGTGIVREQFF. CDR3 in DNA: TGTGCCAGCAGTGAGCCAGGGACAGGGATCGTCCGTGAGCAGTTCTTC.

This clone was seen once. The rearrangement uses TRBV5-1 and TRBJ2-3; 12 nucleotides match TRBD2. The CDR3 is 20 amino acids. Germline assignment: CDR1 SGHRS and CDR2 YFSETQ. V lost 0 bases to trimming and J lost 4 bases; unmatched junction nucleotides: 15. The CDR3 sequence: CASSLGLASGGAGGPDTQYF. The CDR3 bases are TGCGCCAGCAGCTTGGGGTTGGCTAGCGGGGGGGCCGGGGGGCCAGATACGCAGTATTTT.

This chain joins TRBV6-5 and TRBJ2-5; D is unresolved. The germline V and J ends were trimmed by 8 bases and 0 bases, with 16 bases remaining between them. Germline CDR1 is MNHEY and CDR2 is SVGAGI. The CDR3 is 15 amino acids. The DNA of the CDR3 is TGTGCCAGCCTTACCTTCGGTTTCTACCAAGAGACCCAGTACTTC. It codes for CASLTFGFYQETQYF.

The rearrangement uses TRBV18 and TRBJ1-5, with D unclear. With 1 base removed from V and 2 bases from J, the gap between germline ends came to 9 bases. From germline, CDR1 is KGHSH and CDR2 LQKENI. The CDR3 totals 15 residues. The CDR3 is CASSPQGVGNQPQHF. Written as DNA, the CDR3 is TGTGCCAGCTCACCACAGGGAGTCGGCAATCAGCCCCAGCATTTT. The variable domain in full, with the rest retrieved from reference TRBV18 and TRBJ1-5, is NAGVMQNPRHLVRRRGQEARLRCSPMKGHSHVYWYRQLPEEGLKFMVYLQKENIIDESGMPKERFSAEFPKEGPSILRIQQVVRGDSAAYFCASSPQGVGNQPQHFGDGTRLSIL.